This paragraph reports one T cell receptor beta chain. The antigen is not known. The record originates from a study of T-cell reconstitution after alpha-beta-depleted transplantation in children. The germline gives CDR1 SGHRS, CDR2 YFSETQ. V was cut by 2 bases and J by 8 bases, with 25 bases left in between. The CDR3 has 18 amino acids. Construction of the TCRbeta library involved unique molecular identifiers. MiXCR was run by TCRdb on the PCR reads, yielding one entry per CDR3 protein. The table lists 140,000 or so distinct CDR3 sequences, roughly 9% of them singletons. Study-wide results and caveats: Surviving recipient T cells and intrathymic progenitors accounted for some patients' high TCRbeta diversity at day 60. One year post-transplant, T-cell counts and diversity were largely derived from T cells produced anew. At around two months after transplant, the alpha-beta T cells were reportedly derived from several hundred expanded clones that came from non-depleted graft cells.

This chain links TRBV5-1 with TRBJ1-4; no clear D gene. This receptor was identified in a female patient younger than 10 who had a stem cell transplant for congenital amegakaryocytic thrombocytopenia, so the T cells may come from the graft donor. The source material was PBMCs, mostly from graft donor cells, sampled 180 days after TCRalphabeta/CD19-depleted stem cell transplant. The CDR3 loop is CASSFGYLSTVGLEKLFF. The CDR3 DNA sequence: TGCGCCAGCAGCTTTGGCTACTTATCGACCGTTGGGTTGGAAAAACTGTTTTTT.